The clone carrying this T cell receptor beta chain was counted between two and nine times. No antigen is known for it. This sample stems from a study of CD8 T cells in ankylosing spondylitis. Overall study results and limits: Clones linked to the disease showed a CD8+ phenotype. They occurred at relatively low frequencies in peripheral blood. Characteristic, it appeared, of ankylosing spondylitis blood was a TCR beta motif of roughly eight highly homologous variants. Reactive arthritis synovial fluid and blood previously showed some of these motif variants. Disease-associated clones were reportedly significantly overrepresented in matched ankylosing spondylitis synovial fluid.

MiXCR was run by TCRdb on the 5' RACE reads, yielding one entry per CDR3 protein. The sample consists of under 400,000 distinct CDR3 sequences, roughly 10% of them appearing once. V was cut by 4 bases and J by 0 bases, with 5 bases left in between. Germline CDR1 is SGHKS and CDR2 is YYEKEE (reference sequence). The CDR3 totals 13 residues. V is TRBV5-5 and J is TRBJ2-4, with D unclear. The sample was blood, either unsorted or a sorted T cell fraction (not recorded which). This clonotype was obtained from a female donor with ankylosing spondylitis or in good health (not recorded which). CDR3 loop: CASSLLAKNIQYF. CDR3 nucleotide sequence: TGTGCCAGCAGCCTTTTAGCCAAAAACATTCAGTACTTC. The full variable domain, its missing parts supplied by reference TRBV5-5 and TRBJ2-4, is DAGVTQSPTHLIKTRGQQVTLRCSPISGHKSVSWYQQVLGQGPQFIFQYYEKEERGRGNFPDRFSARQFPNYSSELNVNALLLGDSALYLCASSLLAKNIQYFGAGTRLSVL.